The 26 T cell receptor beta chains reported below all come from one sample, sequenced in a study of blood T cells in healthy people across ages. The use of a sample-barcoded 5' primer and a J-beta primer mix characterized a second PCR of about 7 to 12 cycles. TCRdb called the 5' RACE reads again in MiXCR, with one record for every CDR3 protein. Here the sample spans 450,000 to 650,000 distinct CDR3 sequences, approximately 25% being singletons. This same sample was also taken into another study, of T cells of mothers and their children.

The sequenced sample consisted of blood. The origin of the receptors is a boy aged 5-17 years in good health.

This clonotype was seen a few times. The chain carries TRBV29-1 and TRBJ2-7, with 10 bases aligning to TRBD1. V gave up 1 base and J gave up 2 bases; unmatched junction bases: 5. The CDR3 has 15 amino acids. Germline CDR1 and CDR2: SQVTM and ANQGSEA. The CDR3 nucleotides are TGCAGCGTTGAAGGAGGGGACAGGGGACCCTACGAGCAGTACTTC. It specifies CSVEGGDRGPYEQYF.

The gene calls are TRBV5-1 and TRBJ1-1; D possibly corresponds to TRBD1 (5 bases). Germline loops: CDR1 SGHRS, CDR2 YFSETQ. The V and J ends lost 0 bases and 4 bases respectively, with 13 bases between them. The CDR3 is 15 residues long. The CDR3 nucleotides are TGCGCCAGCAGCTTGGTTGCCAGGGTGGCCACTGAAGCTTTCTTT. It is translated as CASSLVARVATEAFF.

This clonotype was counted between two and nine times. The V call is TRBV5-1, the J call TRBJ2-5, with D perhaps assigned TRBD1 or TRBD2 (6 bases each). The closer fit of TRBJ2-7 to the DNA end suggests the J call may be wrong. This CDR3 is built from 15 residues. Germline V gene data show CDR1 as SGHRS and CDR2 as YFSETQ. CDR3 bases: TGCGCCAGCAGCTTGGTAGGGGGGCCATCCTACGAGCAGTACTTC. Its translation: CASSLVGGPSYEQYF.

The chain uses TRBV6-6 and TRBJ2-5, with D unresolved. Trimming left V 2 bases short and J 1 base short, with 14 bases between. CDR1 MNHNY and CDR2 SVGAGI come from the germline V gene (reference sequence). This CDR3 is 16 amino acids long. The CDR3 coding sequence is TGTGCCAGCAGTTACGGTCTAGGTGTTGGCCAAGAGACCCAGTACTTC. It codes for CASSYGLGVGQETQYF.

In this sample, this clonotype turned up a few times. The chain employs TRBV4-1 and TRBJ2-5; D is undetermined. The V gene lost 1 base and the J gene lost 3 bases, with 18 bases spanning the gap. Germline V lookup: CDR1 MGHRA, CDR2 YSYEKL. The CDR3 is made up of 17 amino acids. The CDR3 DNA follows: TGCGCCAGCAGCCAAGTCGAAGGCGGTGGATTAGAAGAGACCCAGTACTTC. This codes for CASSQVEGGGLEETQYF.

The table lists this clonotype with a few counts. The chain uses TRBV7-2 and TRBJ1-2; tentative D call: TRBD1 (6 bases). This CDR3 is built from 15 residues. CDR1 SGHTA and CDR2 FQGNSA come from the germline V gene. Trimming removed 0 bases from V and 8 bases from J, with 16 bases in between. The CDR3 protein is CASSLAQGRGQGYTF. The CDR3, as DNA: TGTGCCAGCAGCTTAGCCCAAGGCAGGGGTCAGGGCTACACCTTC.

The chain uses TRBV20-1 and TRBJ2-5, with 7 bases aligning to TRBD2. Matching the DNA end better, TRBJ2-1 makes the J call doubtful. Germline CDR1 reads DFQATT; CDR2 reads SNEGSKA (reference sequence). The CDR3 loop spans 14 amino acids. CDR3 bases: TGCAGTGCTACCCGACTAGCTAGTTTGGATGAGCAGTTCTTC. As protein: CSATRLASLDEQFF.

The J gene is TRBJ2-6, the V gene TRBV29-1, with unresolved D. This CDR3 is built from 17 residues. Germline V lookup: CDR1 SQVTM, CDR2 ANQGSEA. V shed 0 bases and J shed 0 bases, with 12 bases lying between them. The CDR3 nucleotides read TGCAGCGTTGAAGAAGGTGACACCTTCTCTGGGGCCAACGTCCTGACTTTC. Its translation is CSVEEGDTFSGANVLTF. Combining the CDR3 with reference TRBV29-1 and TRBJ2-6 gives the whole variable domain SAVISQKPSRDICQRGTSLTIQCQVDSQVTMMFWYRQQPGQSLTLIATANQGSEATYESGFVIDKFPISRPNLTFSTLTVSNMSPEDSSIYLCSVEEGDTFSGANVLTFGAGSRLTVL.

The genes are TRBV7-2 and TRBJ1-1, with D unclear. Germline values: CDR1 SGHTA, CDR2 FQGNSA. This CDR3 is built from 15 residues. V lost 0 bases and J 2 bases, leaving 10 bases between the germline ends. CDR3 protein: CASSLARAGNTEAFF. The CDR3 DNA is TGTGCCAGCAGCTTAGCTCGGGCCGGCAACACTGAAGCTTTCTTT.

This clonotype was observed a handful of times. This sequence joins TRBV20-1 and TRBJ1-4; a weak D match, TRBD1 (6 bases). This CDR3 region has 15 residues. Germline values: CDR1 DFQATT, CDR2 SNEGSKA (reference sequence). Trimming stripped 0 bases from V and 7 bases from J, with 15 bases between. The CDR3 nucleotides are TGCAGTGCTAGAGAAGCGGGACACCCTGGTGAAAAACTGTTTTTT. Protein: CSAREAGHPGEKLFF.

This clonotype was counted a few times. The V and J genes are TRBV28 and TRBJ2-1, with 7 bases that match TRBD2. The end of the DNA aligns better with TRBJ2-7, so the J call may be wrong. Germline V gene sequence: CDR1 MDHEN, CDR2 SYDVKM. There are 19 residues in the CDR3. DNA of the CDR3: TGTGCCAGCACCCAAACGGCGCTGATTGGGGCTAGCGGTTTCTACGAGCAGTACTTC. Translating gives CASTQTALIGASGFYEQYF.

The V gene is TRBV3-1, the J gene TRBJ2-3; the match to TRBD2 covers 9 bases. J lost 0 bases, V lost 4 bases, and 5 bases had no gene match. Germline V gene data show CDR1 as LGHDT and CDR2 as YNNKEL (reference sequence). The CDR3 covers 16 residues. The CDR3 coding sequence is TGTGCCAGCAGCCCCAGACTAGCGGCTAGCACAGATACGCAGTATTTT. Translated: CASSPRLAASTDTQYF.

The table lists this clonotype with a few counts. V gene TRBV20-1 combines with J gene TRBJ2-7; 9 bases match TRBD2. This CDR3 has 13 residues. With 7 bases clipped from V and 5 bases from J, the junction kept 9 bases outside the gene matches. Germline lookup yields CDR1 DFQATT and CDR2 SNEGSKA (reference sequence). This CDR3 is CSGRLAGTNEQYF. The CDR3 DNA reads TGCAGTGGTAGGCTAGCGGGAACCAACGAGCAGTACTTC.

This clonotype has a handful of counts. V usage is TRBV27 and J usage is TRBJ2-5, with D tentatively TRBD1 or TRBD2 (6 bases each). The J call may be wrong; the DNA end is better matched by TRBJ2-1. This CDR3 contains 15 residues. Germline-derived CDR1 and CDR2 are MNHEY and SMNVEV (reference sequence). The CDR3 spells CASSLLGGPYNEQFF. Here the CDR3 DNA reads TGTGCCAGCAGTCTGCTAGGGGGGCCCTACAATGAGCAGTTCTTC.

Only a few counts were recorded for this clonotype. One end of the junction does not line up with germline, which may come from a read error. The chain uses TRBV7-3 and TRBJ1-3; a weak D match, TRBD1 (5 bases). CDR3 length: 15 amino acids. CDR1 and CDR2 (germline): SGHTA, FQGTGA. CDR3 amino acids: CAGSRGGASGNTIYF. The CDR3 DNA is TGTGCCGGCAGTCGAGGAGGGGCGAGTGGAAACACCATATATTTT.

The V gene is TRBV28, the J gene TRBJ2-1, with D uncertain. The V end was cut by 3 bases, the J end by 8 bases, with 11 bases between. The CDR3 sequence is 13 residues long. Germline V CDR1 and CDR2: MDHEN, SYDVKM. The CDR3 DNA is TGTGCCAGCAGTTTGACCTCGTGGCATGAGCAGTTCTTC. Amino acids: CASSLTSWHEQFF.

There are a few counts of this clonotype. The genes are TRBV20-1 and TRBJ1-1; 9 nucleotides agree with TRBD1. This CDR3 has 15 residues. CDR1 is DFQATT, CDR2 SNEGSKA, per germline (reference sequence). J gave up 6 bases and V 0 bases, and 8 bases lay outside the gene matches. CDR3 DNA sequence: TGCAGTGCTAGAGATAAGGGGACAGGGATACCTGAAGCTTTCTTT. Its protein is CSARDKGTGIPEAFF.

The V call is TRBV6-6, the J call TRBJ2-6, with no clear D. V was trimmed by 6 bases and J by 3 bases, leaving 15 bases between them. CDR3 length: 16 amino acids. CDR1 is MNHNY, CDR2 SVGAGI, per germline (reference sequence). The DNA of the CDR3 is TGTGCCAGCAGCCTAGGTCATTGGGGTGGGGCCAACGTCCTGACTTTC. It yields the protein CASSLGHWGGANVLTF.

This clonotype has only a few counts. V gene TRBV3-1 combines with J gene TRBJ1-2; TRBD1 might be the D (6 bases). V was cut by 5 bases and J by 4 bases, with 17 bases left in between. The germline gives CDR1 LGHDT, CDR2 YNNKEL (reference sequence). CDR3 size: 15 residues. CDR3 amino acids: CASSGGLGAGYGYTF. The CDR3 DNA reads as TGTGCCAGCAGCGGGGGGCTAGGGGCTGGCTATGGCTACACCTTC.

V and J are TRBV10-3 and TRBJ2-1, with D perhaps matching TRBD1 (5 bases). The DNA end lines up better with TRBJ2-7; the J call may be wrong. Germline CDR1 ENHRY, CDR2 SYGVKD. The CDR3 is 11 amino acids. This chain's CDR3 is CAIKGDYEQYF. DNA for the CDR3: TGTGCCATCAAAGGGGACTACGAGCAGTACTTC.

This rearrangement joins TRBV7-3 to TRBJ1-1, with 9 bases fitting TRBD1. Germline assignment: CDR1 SGHTA and CDR2 FQGTGA. This CDR3 is built from 15 residues. With 5 bases clipped from V and 2 bases from J, the junction kept 6 bases outside the gene matches. DNA for the CDR3: TGTGCCAGCAGCATACAGGGGGCAAGTAACACTGAAGCTTTCTTT. Amino acid sequence: CASSIQGASNTEAFF.

The chain couples TRBV7-9 to TRBJ2-1; D possibly uses TRBD1 or TRBD2 (5 bases each). The CDR3 covers 19 residues. Germline V gives CDR1 SEHNR, CDR2 FQNEAQ (reference sequence). The V gene lost 5 bases and the J gene lost 3 bases, with 26 bases spanning the gap. In DNA form, the CDR3 reads TGTGCCAGCAGCCCACGGTTGGGGGAGACTCCTAAAAACTACAATGAGCAGTTCTTC. Protein product: CASSPRLGETPKNYNEQFF.

V and J are TRBV6-5 and TRBJ2-5, with 9 bases fitting TRBD2. The DNA end lines up better with TRBJ2-1; the J call may be wrong. The CDR3 is made up of 15 amino acids. CDR1 MNHEY and CDR2 SVGAGI come from the germline V gene. The CDR3: CASSYRTSAYNEQFF. For the CDR3, the DNA is TGTGCCAGCAGTTACCGGACTAGCGCTTACAATGAGCAGTTCTTC.

The chain links TRBV28 to TRBJ2-1; D remains ambiguous. The germline V gene encodes CDR1 MDHEN and CDR2 SYDVKM. The germline V and J ends were trimmed by 5 bases and 6 bases, with 11 bases remaining between them. This CDR3 spans 13 amino acids. The CDR3 here is CASSLQAINEQFF. The CDR3 DNA reads as TGTGCCAGCAGTCTCCAGGCGATCAATGAGCAGTTCTTC.

This clonotype was seen many times. This chain links TRBV7-3 with TRBJ1-1, with D uncertain. This CDR3 comprises 14 residues. Germline-derived CDR1 and CDR2 are SGHTA and FQGTGA. The V end was cut by 5 bases, the J end by 5 bases, with 15 bases between. This CDR3 is CASSPGVVLTEAFF. The CDR3 DNA sequence: TGTGCCAGCAGCCCCGGGGTAGTGTTGACTGAAGCTTTCTTT. The full variable domain, in which reference TRBV7-3 and TRBJ1-1 provide the parts outside the CDR3, is GAGVSQTPSNKVTEKGKYVELRCDPISGHTALYWYRQSLGQGPEFLIYFQGTGAADDSGLPNDRFFAVRPEGSVSTLKIQRTERGDSAVYLCASSPGVVLTEAFFGQGTRLTVV.

The table lists this clonotype with a few counts. The chain has TRBV20-1 and TRBJ2-5; D gene ambiguous. CDR1 and CDR2 from the germline V gene are DFQATT and SNEGSKA (reference sequence). V gave up 0 bases and J gave up 7 bases, with 15 bases separating them. The CDR3 totals 14 residues. CDR3 DNA: TGCAGTGCTAGAGATTGGGTAGACGTCTGGACCCAGTACTTC. It yields the protein CSARDWVDVWTQYF.